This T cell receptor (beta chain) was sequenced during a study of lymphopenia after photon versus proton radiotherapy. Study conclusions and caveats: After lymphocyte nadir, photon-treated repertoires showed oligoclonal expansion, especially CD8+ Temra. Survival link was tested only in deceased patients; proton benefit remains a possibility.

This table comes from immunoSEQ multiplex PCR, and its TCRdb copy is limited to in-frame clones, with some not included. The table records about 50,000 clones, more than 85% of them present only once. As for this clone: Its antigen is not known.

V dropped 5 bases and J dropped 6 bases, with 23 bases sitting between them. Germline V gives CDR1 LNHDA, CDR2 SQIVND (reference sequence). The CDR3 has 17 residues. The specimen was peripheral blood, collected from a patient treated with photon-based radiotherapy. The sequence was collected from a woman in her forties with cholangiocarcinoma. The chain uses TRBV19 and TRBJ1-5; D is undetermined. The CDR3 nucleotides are TGTGCCAGTAGTTTTTTAGGGAGTAATAAGGCGGGTCAGCCCCAGCATTTT. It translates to CASSFLGSNKAGQPQHF. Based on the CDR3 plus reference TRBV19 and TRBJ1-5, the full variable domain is DGGITQSPKYLFRKEGQNVTLSCEQNLNHDAMYWYRQDPGQGLRLIYYSQIVNDFQKGDIAEGYSVSREKKESFPLTVTSAQKNPTAFYLCASSFLGSNKAGQPQHFGDGTRLSIL.